The T cell receptor (beta chain) under discussion was sequenced for a study of Graves' ophthalmopathy and Graves' hyperthyroidism. Study at large: The term stable hyperthyroidism indicated an absence of ophthalmopathy within 18 months of follow-up. Study-wide findings and caveats: This model predicted ophthalmopathy progression (sensitivity roughly 70%, specificity about 72%). Clonotypes were expanded in thyroid at above 0.001 frequency, and most also appeared in blood.

Notes on this clonotype: Antigen: not known. A read error may explain this, as a much larger clone is one base away.

RNA served as the template for amplifying TCR beta CDR3 regions. First-round RT-PCR employed HTBI primers, with a second-round multiplex PCR after it. In TCRdb, the multiplex PCR reads were re-called with MiXCR into one record per CDR3 protein. Among around 1,200,000 distinct CDR3 sequences, about two fifths were seen once, and the ten largest hold approximately 10%. Diagnosis relied on clinical symptoms, serum thyroxine, TRAb, thyroid ultrasound and orbital computed tomography. CDR1 and CDR2 from the germline V gene are SGHVS and FQNEAQ. Trimming removed 0 bases from V and 5 bases from J, with 16 bases in between. The CDR3 has 16 amino acids.

The specimen was peripheral blood or thyroid tissue (not recorded which). The chain links TRBV7-8 to TRBJ2-5; D not certain. The clonotype originates from an adult man with Graves' hyperthyroidism. The CDR3 DNA follows: TGTGCCAGCAGCTTAGCATTCCAGGTCCCCTGGGAGACCCAGTACTTC. This translates into CASSLAFQVPWETQYF.